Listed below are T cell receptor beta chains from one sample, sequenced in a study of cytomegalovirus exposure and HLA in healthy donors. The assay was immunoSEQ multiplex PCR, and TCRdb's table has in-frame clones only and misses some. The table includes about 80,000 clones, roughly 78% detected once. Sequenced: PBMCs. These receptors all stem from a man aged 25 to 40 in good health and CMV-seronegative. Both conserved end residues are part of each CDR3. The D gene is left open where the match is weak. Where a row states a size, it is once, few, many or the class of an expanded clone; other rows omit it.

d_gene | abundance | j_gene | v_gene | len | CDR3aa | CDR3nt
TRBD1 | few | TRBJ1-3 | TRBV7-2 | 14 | CASSMTGTRNTIYF | TGTGCCAGCAGCATGACAGGGACTAGGAACACCATATATTTT
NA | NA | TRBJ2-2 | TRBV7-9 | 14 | CASSGGLLPGELFF | TGTGCCAGCAGCGGGGGACTCCTCCCCGGGGAGCTGTTTTTT
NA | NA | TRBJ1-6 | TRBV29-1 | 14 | CSVSRDRDNSPLHF | TGCAGCGTTTCCCGGGATAGAGATAATTCACCCCTCCACTTT
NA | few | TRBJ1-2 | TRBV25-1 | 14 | CASSDETLGYGYTF | TGTGCCAGCAGTGATGAAACCCTCGGCTATGGCTACACCTTC
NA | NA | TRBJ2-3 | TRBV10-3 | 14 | CAISVSGGTDTQYF | TGTGCCATCAGTGTCAGCGGTGGCACAGATACGCAGTATTTT
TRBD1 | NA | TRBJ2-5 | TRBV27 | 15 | CASSFRDRNGETQYF | TGTGCCAGCAGTTTCCGGGACAGGAATGGCGAGACCCAGTACTTC
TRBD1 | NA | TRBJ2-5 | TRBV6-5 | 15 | CASSYSYRGSETQYF | TGTGCCAGCAGTTACTCGTACAGGGGATCGGAGACCCAGTACTTC
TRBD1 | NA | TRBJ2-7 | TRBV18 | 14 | CASSRDRNSYEQYF | TGTGCCAGCTCACGGGACAGAAACTCCTACGAGCAGTACTTC
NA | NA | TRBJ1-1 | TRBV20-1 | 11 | CSARDYTEAFF | TGCAGTGCTAGAGACTACACTGAAGCTTTCTTT
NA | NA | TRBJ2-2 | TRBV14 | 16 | CASSQDPGGLTGELFF | TGTGCCAGCAGCCAAGATCCAGGGGGACTCACCGGGGAGCTGTTTTTT
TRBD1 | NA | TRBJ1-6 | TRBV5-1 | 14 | CASSSGTANSPLHF | TGCGCCAGCAGCTCCGGGACAGCAAATTCACCCCTCCACTTT
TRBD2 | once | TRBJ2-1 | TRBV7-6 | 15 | CASSPLAGFDNEQFF | TGTGCCAGCAGTCCGCTAGCGGGGTTCGACAATGAGCAGTTCTTC
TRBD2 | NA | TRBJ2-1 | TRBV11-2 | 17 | CASSSLTSGRVKNEQFF | TGTGCCAGCAGCTCCTTGACTAGCGGGAGGGTGAAAAATGAGCAGTTCTTC
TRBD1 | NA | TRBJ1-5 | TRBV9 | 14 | CASSGQGSNQPQHF | TGTGCCAGCAGCGGACAGGGAAGCAATCAGCCCCAGCATTTT
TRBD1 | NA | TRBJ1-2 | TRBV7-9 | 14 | CASSADRGYYGYTF | TGTGCCAGCAGCGCCGACAGGGGATACTATGGCTACACCTTC
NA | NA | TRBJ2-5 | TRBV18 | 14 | CASSPLARAETQYF | TGTGCCAGCTCACCACTCGCGCGGGCAGAGACCCAGTACTTC
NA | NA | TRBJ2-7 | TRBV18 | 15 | CASSSLAAHSYEQYF | TGTGCCAGCTCCTCATTAGCGGCGCATTCCTACGAGCAGTACTTC
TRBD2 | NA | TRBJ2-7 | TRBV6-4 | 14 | CASSPGESSGGLYF | TGTGCCAGCAGTCCCGGGGAGTCTAGCGGGGGGCTGTACTTC
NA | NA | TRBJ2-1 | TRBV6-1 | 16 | CASSEEGGGAYNEQFF | TGTGCCAGCAGTGAAGAAGGAGGAGGAGCCTACAATGAGCAGTTCTTC
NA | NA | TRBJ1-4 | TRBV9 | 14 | CASTVGGNNEKLFF | TGTGCCAGTACCGTCGGGGGGAACAATGAAAAACTGTTTTTT
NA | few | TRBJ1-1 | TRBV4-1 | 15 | CASSPHRAGDTEAFF | TGCGCCAGCAGCCCTCACAGGGCGGGGGACACTGAAGCTTTCTTT
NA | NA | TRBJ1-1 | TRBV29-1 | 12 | CSVSRGAAEAFF | TGCAGCGTGAGCCGGGGGGCAGCTGAAGCTTTCTTT
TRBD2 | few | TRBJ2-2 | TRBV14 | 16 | CASSQRLAGNTGELFF | TGTGCCAGCAGCCAGAGACTAGCGGGAAACACCGGGGAGCTGTTTTTT
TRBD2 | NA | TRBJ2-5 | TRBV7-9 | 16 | CASSPTSGRRVETQYF | TGTGCCAGCAGCCCGACTAGCGGGAGGCGAGTTGAGACCCAGTACTTC
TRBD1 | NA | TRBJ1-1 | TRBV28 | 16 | CASSPIGQGTNTEAFF | TGTGCCAGCAGTCCCATCGGACAGGGAACTAACACTGAAGCTTTCTTT
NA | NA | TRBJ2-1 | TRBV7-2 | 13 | CASSFEIYNEQFF | TGTGCCAGCAGCTTTGAGATCTACAATGAGCAGTTCTTC
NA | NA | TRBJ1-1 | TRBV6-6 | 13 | CASRDRGNTEAFF | TGTGCCAGCAGAGACAGAGGGAACACTGAAGCTTTCTTT
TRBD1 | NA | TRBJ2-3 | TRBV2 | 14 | CASRTGQNTDTQYF | TGTGCCAGTAGGACAGGACAAAACACAGATACGCAGTATTTT
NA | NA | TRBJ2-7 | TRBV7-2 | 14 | CASSLGFRAYEQYF | TGTGCCAGCAGCTTAGGATTCAGGGCCTACGAGCAGTACTTC
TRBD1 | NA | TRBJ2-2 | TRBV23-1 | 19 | CASSQWENTGGLNTGELFF | TGCGCCAGCAGTCAATGGGAGAATACAGGGGGCCTAAACACCGGGGAGCTGTTTTTT
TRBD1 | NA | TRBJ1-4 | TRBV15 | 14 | CATSRDRQNEKLFF | TGTGCCACCAGCAGGGACAGGCAGAATGAAAAACTGTTTTTT
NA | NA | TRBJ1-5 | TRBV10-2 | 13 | CASREQVDQPQHF | TGCGCCAGCAGGGAACAGGTCGATCAGCCCCAGCATTTT
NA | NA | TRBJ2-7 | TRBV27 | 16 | CASSFTWSGVRNEQYF | TGTGCCAGCAGTTTTACATGGTCGGGAGTGCGGAACGAGCAGTACTTC
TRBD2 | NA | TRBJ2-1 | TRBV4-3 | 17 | CASSQLGLAGTYNEQFF | TGCGCCAGCAGCCAACTCGGACTAGCGGGGACCTACAATGAGCAGTTCTTC
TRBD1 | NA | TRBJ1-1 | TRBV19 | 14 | CASAPGQGRTEAFF | TGTGCCAGTGCCCCGGGACAGGGTCGCACTGAAGCTTTCTTT